These 22 T cell receptor beta chains were sequenced from one sample in a study of cytomegalovirus exposure and HLA in healthy donors. Sequenced by immunoSEQ multiplex PCR; TCRdb stores in-frame clones only, minus some. Of more than 65,000 clones in the sample, roughly 96% were seen once. Sequencing used PBMCs. The receptors were gathered from a woman younger than 30 in good health and CMV-seronegative.

The rearrangement joins TRBV9 to TRBJ2-2; 7 nucleotides line up with TRBD2. J gave up 2 bases and V 0 bases, and 4 bases lay outside the gene matches. There are 16 residues in the CDR3. Germline V gene sequence: CDR1 SGDLS, CDR2 YYNGEE. The DNA for the CDR3 is TGTGCCAGCAGCGTAGAACTAGCGATTAACACCGGGGAGCTGTTTTTT. This codes for CASSVELAINTGELFF.

The J gene is TRBJ1-2, the V gene TRBV9, with D possibly TRBD1 on 5 matching bases. The CDR3 extends over 17 amino acids. Germline values: CDR1 SGDLS, CDR2 YYNGEE. With 0 bases removed from V and 4 bases from J, the gap between germline ends came to 19 bases. The CDR3 sequence is CASSVAIPGREVYGYTF. Written as DNA, the CDR3 is TGTGCCAGCAGCGTAGCAATTCCGGGCAGGGAAGTCTATGGCTACACCTTC.

The rearrangement uses TRBV5-1 and TRBJ2-1; 15 bases fit TRBD2. V shed 5 bases and J 4 bases; nucleotides not matched to a gene: 16. Germline CDR1 SGHRS, CDR2 YFSETQ. The CDR3 loop spans 20 amino acids. The CDR3 here is CASRGPGLAGGTGLYNEQFF. The CDR3 DNA sequence: TGCGCCAGCAGGGGACCGGGACTAGCGGGAGGAACCGGATTATACAATGAGCAGTTCTTC.

V usage is TRBV10-3 and J usage is TRBJ2-7; the D gene is possibly TRBD2 (5 bases). The V end was cut by 6 bases, the J end by 0 bases, with 12 bases between. The CDR3 consists of 14 residues. The germline gives CDR1 ENHRY, CDR2 SYGVKD. The CDR3 region has the DNA TGTGCCATCAGCGAGGGAGATACCTCCTACGAGCAGTACTTC. It specifies CAISEGDTSYEQYF.

The chain recombines TRBV27 with TRBJ2-7; TRBD2 might be the D (6 bases). This CDR3 is 15 amino acids long. Per germline, CDR1 MNHEY and CDR2 SMNVEV (reference sequence). Trimming shortened V by 5 bases and J by 0 bases, and 14 bases separated the two germline ends. DNA for the CDR3: TGTGCCAGCAGTCCGTGGGACTTCAGCTCCTACGAGCAGTACTTC. Residues: CASSPWDFSSYEQYF.

This clone was observed once. V is TRBV5-1 and J is TRBJ2-1, with a weak D call TRBD2 (6 bases). V was clipped by 5 bases and J by 4 bases, with 13 bases between them. The CDR3 is 14 residues long. Germline lookup yields CDR1 SGHRS and CDR2 YFSETQ. CDR3 nucleotides: TGCGCCAGCAGTCTTGCGGGGATATACAATGAGCAGTTCTTC. Amino acid sequence: CASSLAGIYNEQFF.

This clone was recorded once. The V and J genes are TRBV4-2 and TRBJ1-2; TRBD1 is a possible D gene (6 bases). V lost 4 bases and J lost 4, with 19 bases in between. The CDR3 consists of 16 residues. Germline loops: CDR1 LGHNA, CDR2 YNFKEQ. The CDR3 here is CASSPQTQGTSYGYTF. CDR3 DNA sequence: TGTGCCAGCAGCCCCCAAACACAGGGAACGAGCTATGGCTACACCTTC.

The chain employs TRBV18 and TRBJ2-2; 10 nucleotides match TRBD2. The CDR3 loop spans 18 amino acids. J was trimmed by 0 bases and V by 3 bases; bases with no gene match: 7. Germline CDR1 is KGHSH and CDR2 is LQKENI. The CDR3: CASSPRTSGHANTGELFF. For the CDR3, the DNA is TGTGCCAGCTCACCTAGGACTAGCGGTCACGCGAACACCGGGGAGCTGTTTTTT. The entire variable domain, with the rest obtained from reference TRBV18 and TRBJ2-2, is as follows: NAGVMQNPRHLVRRRGQEARLRCSPMKGHSHVYWYRQLPEEGLKFMVYLQKENIIDESGMPKERFSAEFPKEGPSILRIQQVVRGDSAAYFCASSPRTSGHANTGELFFGEGSRLTVL.

In this sample, this clone turned up once. The rearrangement links TRBV29-1 to TRBJ2-1; D remains unclear. CDR1 SQVTM and CDR2 ANQGSEA come from the germline V gene. This CDR3 spans 13 amino acids. V gave up 3 bases and J gave up 7 bases, with 13 bases separating them. In DNA form, the CDR3 reads TGCAGCGTTGAGTTCAGCGACGGGAATGAGCAGTTCTTC. This encodes CSVEFSDGNEQFF.

This chain links TRBV6-5 with TRBJ1-1; 7 bases align to TRBD1. Germline CDR1 is MNHEY and CDR2 is SVGAGI. Trimming removed 5 bases from V and 3 bases from J; junction bases left unmatched: 6. CDR3 size: 14 residues. The DNA of the CDR3 is TGTGCCAGCAGTATAGACAGGGTAGACACTGAAGCTTTCTTT. It is translated as CASSIDRVDTEAFF.

This sequence joins TRBV19 and TRBJ1-1; 7 nucleotides align to TRBD1. The CDR3 totals 12 residues. The germline CDR1 and CDR2 sequences are LNHDA and SQIVND (reference sequence). With V trimmed by 6 bases and J by 8 bases, 6 bases remained unmatched. CDR3 sequence reads: CASSQDRAEAFF. CDR3 bases: TGTGCCAGTAGCCAAGACAGGGCCGAAGCTTTCTTT.

The rearrangement links TRBV13 to TRBJ2-7, with 9 positions matching TRBD2. The germline V gene encodes CDR1 PRHDT and CDR2 FYEKMQ (reference sequence). V gave up 1 base and J gave up 5 bases; unmatched junction bases: 6. This CDR3 has 15 residues. The CDR3: CASSLVAGGPDEQYF. CDR3 in DNA: TGTGCCAGCAGCTTAGTCGCGGGAGGGCCCGACGAGCAGTACTTC.

The chain uses TRBV5-1 and TRBJ2-6; 10 nucleotides match TRBD1. The CDR3 length is 20 residues. Germline CDR1 reads SGHRS; CDR2 reads YFSETQ. The J segment lost 0 bases and the V segment lost 1 base, leaving 10 bases of the junction unmatched. DNA of the CDR3: TGCGCCAGCAGCTTGAGAAACGACAGGGGGCCGTACTCTGGGGCCAACGTCCTGACTTTC. Encoded protein: CASSLRNDRGPYSGANVLTF.

The genes are TRBV6-1 and TRBJ1-5; 7 bases line up with TRBD1. CDR1 MNHNS and CDR2 SASEGT come from the germline V gene. Trimming took 1 base from V and 4 from J; bases not matched to a gene: 4. CDR3 length: 15 residues. CDR3 sequence: CASSEDRGGNQPQHF. CDR3 nucleotides: TGTGCCAGCAGTGAAGACAGGGGAGGAAATCAGCCCCAGCATTTT.

The chain links TRBV30 to TRBJ2-1; tentative D call: TRBD1 (5 bases). The V end lost 4 bases, the J end lost 6 bases, and 16 bases lay between the germline ends. This CDR3 has 14 residues. The germline gives CDR1 GTSNPN, CDR2 SVGIG (reference sequence). CDR3 residues: CAWMVQGLINEQFF. As DNA, the CDR3 is TGTGCCTGGATGGTCCAGGGCCTGATCAATGAGCAGTTCTTC.

The chain recombines TRBV11-2 with TRBJ2-1; TRBD1 agrees at 8 bases. CDR1 is SGHAT, CDR2 FQNNGV, per germline. CDR3 size: 17 residues. V was pared by 0 bases and J by 4 bases, with 8 bases of the junction left unmatched. The CDR3: CASSLDWGDRGYNEQFF. The CDR3 DNA reads TGTGCCAGCAGCTTAGATTGGGGTGACAGGGGTTACAATGAGCAGTTCTTC.

The V gene is TRBV28, the J gene TRBJ2-1; 8 positions agree with TRBD1. V was clipped by 6 bases and J by 7 bases; unmatched bases: 14. The CDR3 extends over 16 amino acids. Per germline, CDR1 MDHEN and CDR2 SYDVKM. The CDR3 loop reads CASRPVTGDNWNEQFF. For the CDR3, the DNA is TGTGCCAGCAGACCCGTGACAGGGGACAACTGGAATGAGCAGTTCTTC.

The chain has TRBV6-6 and TRBJ1-5, with 7 bases aligning to TRBD1. V shed 6 bases, J shed 3 bases, and the junction held 5 bases outside the gene matches. The CDR3 is made up of 14 amino acids. Germline V gives CDR1 MNHNY, CDR2 SVGAGI (reference sequence). In DNA form, the CDR3 reads TGTGCCAGCAGGGGACAGATTCTCAATCAGCCCCAGCATTTT. Translated: CASRGQILNQPQHF.

This clone was detected once. The rearrangement joins TRBV27 to TRBJ1-1, with a weak D call TRBD1 (5 bases). This CDR3 has 14 residues. CDR1 and CDR2 from the germline V gene are MNHEY and SMNVEV (reference sequence). The V gene lost 1 base and the J gene lost 6 bases, with 12 bases spanning the gap. The CDR3 sequence is CASSLYQGLAEAFF. As DNA, the CDR3 is TGTGCCAGCAGTTTATATCAGGGTCTGGCTGAAGCTTTCTTT.

V gene TRBV4-2 combines with J gene TRBJ2-7; 11 positions agree with TRBD2. V was clipped by 1 base and J by 3 bases; unmatched bases: 2. CDR1 and CDR2 from the germline V gene are LGHNA and YNFKEQ. The CDR3 has 15 residues. DNA for the CDR3: TGTGCCAGCAGCCAAGGGACTAGCGGGCTCTACGAGCAGTACTTC. Protein sequence: CASSQGTSGLYEQYF.

The CDR3 sequence is CASSPPGASGSPIFANTGELFF. CDR3 nucleotide sequence: TGTGCCAGCTCACCTCCGGGAGCTAGCGGGAGTCCTATTTTCGCGAACACCGGGGAGCTGTTTTTT. The chain has TRBV18 and TRBJ2-2; the match to TRBD2 covers 10 bases. The CDR3 is made up of 22 amino acids. Unmatched junction bases numbered 19, after V lost 3 bases and J lost 0 bases. From germline, CDR1 is KGHSH and CDR2 LQKENI.

The chain joins TRBV2 to TRBJ1-2, with a tentative D call TRBD1 (5 bases). Trimming left V 7 bases short and J 4 bases short, with 16 bases between. The CDR3 loop spans 14 amino acids. Germline V gives CDR1 SNHLY, CDR2 FYNNEI. Written as DNA, the CDR3 is TGTGCCAGCATAAGGCAGGGTTGGGCCTATGGCTACACCTTC. Its translation is CASIRQGWAYGYTF.